The clone carrying this TCR beta chain came up many times. Its antigen is currently unknown. This sample is drawn from a study of T cells in Graves' hyperthyroidism and ophthalmopathy. It was RNA transcripts that yielded the amplified TCR beta CDR3 regions. The HTBI set primed first-round TCR CDR3 RT-PCR. TCRdb re-derived calls from the multiplex PCR reads in MiXCR, one entry per CDR3 protein. The repertoire holds hundreds of thousands of distinct CDR3 sequences, with under 15% as singletons. Notes on the study in general: From stable hyperthyroidism, ophthalmopathy was separated by a 13 V-J model.

Exclusion followed for patients with uncontrolled infection, other autoimmune disease, pregnancy or lactation. Germline V gene data show CDR1 as MNHEY and CDR2 as SMNVEV (reference sequence). V was cut by 8 bases and J by 1 base, with 12 bases left in between. This CDR3 region has 15 residues. The chain has TRBV27 and TRBJ2-6; D gene unclear. This receptor was identified in a middle-aged woman with Graves' ophthalmopathy. The source material was blood. As DNA, the CDR3 is TGTGCCAGCCGACCTCAGAGATCTGGGGCCAACGTCCTGACTTTC. It translates to CASRPQRSGANVLTF.